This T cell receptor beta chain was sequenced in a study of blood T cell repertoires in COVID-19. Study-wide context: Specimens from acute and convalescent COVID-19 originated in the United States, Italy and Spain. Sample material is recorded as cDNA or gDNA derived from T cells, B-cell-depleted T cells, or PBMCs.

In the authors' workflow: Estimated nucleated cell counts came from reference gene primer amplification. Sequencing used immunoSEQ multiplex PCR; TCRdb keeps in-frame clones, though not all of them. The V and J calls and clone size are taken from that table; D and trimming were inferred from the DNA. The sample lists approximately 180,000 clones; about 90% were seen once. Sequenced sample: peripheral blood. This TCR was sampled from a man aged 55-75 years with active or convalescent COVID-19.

CDR3 DNA sequence: TGTGCCAGCGGGGGGACAGAAGAATATTACCAGCCCCAGCATTTT. This gives the protein CASGGTEEYYQPQHF. The chain joins TRBV6-5 to TRBJ1-5; 7 bases are shared with TRBD1. V dropped 8 bases and J dropped 7; count of bases not matched to a gene: 14. The CDR3 totals 15 residues. In germline, CDR1 is MNHEY, CDR2 SVGAGI.